The source of this T cell receptor (beta chain) is a study of blood T cell repertoires in COVID-19. Repertoires were generated with immunoSEQ multiplex PCR, while TCRdb's copy carries only in-frame clones and drops some. The table lists about 200,000 clones, about 88% of them singletons. This clone showed up many times. Other DNA variants within this sample encode the same CDR3. With 3 bases removed from V and 4 bases from J, the gap between germline ends came to 10 bases. The CDR3 runs to 13 residues. The V gene's germline CDR1 is SGHRS and CDR2 YFSETQ. V gene TRBV5-1 combines with J gene TRBJ1-1, with D possibly being TRBD1 (6 bases). This TCR derives from a man aged 40-49 years with active or convalescent COVID-19. The source material was peripheral blood. Written as DNA, the CDR3 is TGCGCCAGCAGCTCCCAGGGGAGCACTGAAGCTTTCTTT. This gives the protein CASSSQGSTEAFF.